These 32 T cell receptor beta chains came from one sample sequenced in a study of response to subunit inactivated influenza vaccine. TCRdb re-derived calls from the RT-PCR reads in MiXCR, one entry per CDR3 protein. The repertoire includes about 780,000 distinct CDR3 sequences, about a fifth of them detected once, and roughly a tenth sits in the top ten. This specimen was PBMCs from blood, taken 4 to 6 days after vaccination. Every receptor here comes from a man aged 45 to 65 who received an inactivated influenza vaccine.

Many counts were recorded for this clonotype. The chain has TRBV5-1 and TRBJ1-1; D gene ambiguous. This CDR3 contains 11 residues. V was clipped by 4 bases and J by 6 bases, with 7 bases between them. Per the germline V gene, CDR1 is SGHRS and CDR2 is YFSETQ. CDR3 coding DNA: TGCGCCAGCAGCCGCGGGGCTGAAGCTTTCTTT. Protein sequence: CASSRGAEAFF. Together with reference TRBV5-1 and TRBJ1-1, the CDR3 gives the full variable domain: KAGVTQTPRYLIKTRGQQVTLSCSPISGHRSVSWYQQTPGQGLQFLFEYFSETQRNKGNFPGRFSGRQFSNSRSEMNVSTLELGDSALYLCASSRGAEAFFGQGTRLTVV.

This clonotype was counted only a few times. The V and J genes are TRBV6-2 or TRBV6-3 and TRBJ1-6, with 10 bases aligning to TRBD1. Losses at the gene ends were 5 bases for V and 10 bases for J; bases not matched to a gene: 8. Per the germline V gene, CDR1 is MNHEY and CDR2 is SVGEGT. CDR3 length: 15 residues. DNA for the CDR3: TGTGCCAGCAGTGCGACCGGGACAGGGGTGTCACCCCTCCACTTT. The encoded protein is CASSATGTGVSPLHF.

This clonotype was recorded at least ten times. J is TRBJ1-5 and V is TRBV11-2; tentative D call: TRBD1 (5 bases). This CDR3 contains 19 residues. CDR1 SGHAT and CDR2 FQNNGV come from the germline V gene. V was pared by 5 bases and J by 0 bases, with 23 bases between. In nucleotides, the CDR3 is TGTGCCAGCAGCCCCCGCTTTCGTTGGGTGGGGCATAGCAATCAGCCCCAGCATTTT. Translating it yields CASSPRFRWVGHSNQPQHF.

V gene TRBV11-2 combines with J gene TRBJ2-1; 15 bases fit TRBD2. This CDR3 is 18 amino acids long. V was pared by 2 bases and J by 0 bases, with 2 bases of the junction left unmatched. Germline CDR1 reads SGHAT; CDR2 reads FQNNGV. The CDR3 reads CASSLRTSGGASYNEQFF. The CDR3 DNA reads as TGTGCCAGCAGCTTAAGGACTAGCGGGGGGGCCTCCTACAATGAGCAGTTCTTC. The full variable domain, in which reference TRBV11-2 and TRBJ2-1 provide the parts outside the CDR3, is EAGVAQSPRYKIIEKRQSVAFWCNPISGHATLYWYQQILGQGPKLLIQFQNNGVVDDSQLPKDRFSAERLKGVDSTLKIQPAKLEDSAVYLCASSLRTSGGASYNEQFFGPGTRLTVL.

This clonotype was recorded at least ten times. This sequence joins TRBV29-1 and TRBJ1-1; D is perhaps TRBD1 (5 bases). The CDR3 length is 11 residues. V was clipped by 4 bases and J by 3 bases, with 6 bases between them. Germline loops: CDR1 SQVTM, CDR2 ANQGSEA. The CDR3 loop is CSVVRDTEAFF. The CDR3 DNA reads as TGCAGCGTTGTCAGGGACACTGAAGCTTTCTTT.

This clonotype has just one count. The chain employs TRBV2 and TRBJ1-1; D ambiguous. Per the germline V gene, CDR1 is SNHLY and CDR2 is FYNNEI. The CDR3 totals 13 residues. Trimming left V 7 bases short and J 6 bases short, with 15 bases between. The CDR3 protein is CASKIREQAEAFF. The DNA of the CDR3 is TGTGCCAGCAAAATTCGGGAGCAGGCTGAAGCTTTCTTT.

The CDR3 loop is CASSYGRMYSGTQYF. In nucleotides, the CDR3 is TGTGCCAGCAGTTACGGAAGGATGTATAGCGGTACGCAGTATTTT. The rearrangement links TRBV6-2 or TRBV6-3 to TRBJ2-3; weak D call: TRBD2 (6 bases). Trimming left V 2 bases short and J 8 bases short, with 17 bases between. Germline V lookup: CDR1 MNHEY, CDR2 SVGEGT. This CDR3 is built from 15 residues.

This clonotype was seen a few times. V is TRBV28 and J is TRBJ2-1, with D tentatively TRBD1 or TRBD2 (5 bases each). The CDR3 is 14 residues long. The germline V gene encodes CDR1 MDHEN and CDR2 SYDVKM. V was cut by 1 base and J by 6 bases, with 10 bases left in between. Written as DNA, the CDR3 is TGTGCCAGCAGTTTATCGGCAGGGACCAATGAGCAGTTCTTC. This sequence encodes CASSLSAGTNEQFF.

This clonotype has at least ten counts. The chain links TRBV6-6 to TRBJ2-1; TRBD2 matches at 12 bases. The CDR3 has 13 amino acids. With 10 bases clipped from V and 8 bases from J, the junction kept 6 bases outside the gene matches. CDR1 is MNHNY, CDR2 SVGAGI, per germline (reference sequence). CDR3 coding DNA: TGTGCCATTCCGGGACTAGCGGGCGATGAGCAGTTCTTC. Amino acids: CAIPGLAGDEQFF.

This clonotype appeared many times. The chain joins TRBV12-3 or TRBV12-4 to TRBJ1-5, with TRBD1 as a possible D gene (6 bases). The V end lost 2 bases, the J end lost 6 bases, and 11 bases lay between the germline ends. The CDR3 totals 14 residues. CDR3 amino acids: CASSLRGAAQPQHF. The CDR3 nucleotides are TGTGCCAGCAGTTTACGGGGGGCGGCTCAGCCCCAGCATTTT.

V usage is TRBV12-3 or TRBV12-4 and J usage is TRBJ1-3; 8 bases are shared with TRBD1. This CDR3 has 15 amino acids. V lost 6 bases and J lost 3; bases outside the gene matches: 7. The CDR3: CASSPRTGNGNTIYF. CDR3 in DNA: TGTGCCAGCAGCCCCCGGACAGGGAATGGAAACACCATATATTTT.

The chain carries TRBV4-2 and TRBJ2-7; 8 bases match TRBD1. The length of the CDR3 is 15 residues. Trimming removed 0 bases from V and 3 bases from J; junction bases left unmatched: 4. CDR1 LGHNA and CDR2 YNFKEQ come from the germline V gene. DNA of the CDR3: TGTGCCAGCAGCCAAGAGTCAGGGGGCATCTACGAGCAGTACTTC. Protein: CASSQESGGIYEQYF.

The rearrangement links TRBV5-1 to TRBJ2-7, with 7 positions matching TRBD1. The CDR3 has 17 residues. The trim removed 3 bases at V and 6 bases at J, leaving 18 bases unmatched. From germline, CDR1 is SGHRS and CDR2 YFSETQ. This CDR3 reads CASSSMPTGESAPEQYF. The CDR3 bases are TGCGCCAGCAGCTCCATGCCAACAGGGGAGTCGGCTCCCGAGCAGTACTTC.

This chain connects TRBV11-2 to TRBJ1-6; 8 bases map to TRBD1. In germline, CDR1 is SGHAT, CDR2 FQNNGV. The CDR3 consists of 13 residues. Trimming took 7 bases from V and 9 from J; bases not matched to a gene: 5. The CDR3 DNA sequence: TGTGCCAGCACCGGGACAGGATCTTCACCCCTCCACTTT. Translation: CASTGTGSSPLHF.

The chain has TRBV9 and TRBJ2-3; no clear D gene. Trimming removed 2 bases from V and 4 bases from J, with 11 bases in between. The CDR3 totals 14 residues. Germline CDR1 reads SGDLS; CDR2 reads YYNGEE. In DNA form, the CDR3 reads TGTGCCAGCAGCGTCTCATCACAGCCAGATACGCAGTATTTT. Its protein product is CASSVSSQPDTQYF.

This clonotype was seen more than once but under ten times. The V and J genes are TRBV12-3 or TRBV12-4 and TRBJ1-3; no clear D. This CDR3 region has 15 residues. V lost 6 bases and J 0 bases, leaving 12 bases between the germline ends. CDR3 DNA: TGTGCCAGCAGCATTGACGGTTACTCTGGAAACACCATATATTTT. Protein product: CASSIDGYSGNTIYF.

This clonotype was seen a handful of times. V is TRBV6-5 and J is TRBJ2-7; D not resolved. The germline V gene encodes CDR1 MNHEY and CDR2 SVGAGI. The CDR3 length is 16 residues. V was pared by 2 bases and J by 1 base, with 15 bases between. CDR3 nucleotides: TGTGCCAGCAGTTACAGTTCGGCAGTCCCTTCCTACGAGCAGTACTTC. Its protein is CASSYSSAVPSYEQYF.

The CDR3 sequence is CASRELAIFDGYTF. CDR3 coding DNA: TGTGCCAGCAGGGAGCTAGCGATTTTTGATGGCTACACCTTC. The chain uses TRBV6-4 and TRBJ1-2; no clear D. CDR3 length equals 14 residues. Germline values: CDR1 MRHNA, CDR2 SNTAGT. Between the trimmed V and J ends, which lost 6 bases and 6 bases, there was a span of 17 bases.

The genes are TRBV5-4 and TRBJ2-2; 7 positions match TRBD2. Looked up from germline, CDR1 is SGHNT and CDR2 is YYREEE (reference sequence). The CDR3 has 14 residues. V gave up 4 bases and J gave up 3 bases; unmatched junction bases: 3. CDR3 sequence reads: CASSPLADTGELFF. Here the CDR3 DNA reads TGTGCCAGCAGCCCCCTAGCGGACACCGGGGAGCTGTTTTTT.

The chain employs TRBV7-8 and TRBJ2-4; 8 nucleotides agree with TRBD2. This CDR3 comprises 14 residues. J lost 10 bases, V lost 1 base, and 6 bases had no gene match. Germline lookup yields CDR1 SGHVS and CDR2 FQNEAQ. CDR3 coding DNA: TGTGCCAGCAGCTTAGAGATTAGCGGGGCAATTCAGTACTTC. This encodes CASSLEISGAIQYF.

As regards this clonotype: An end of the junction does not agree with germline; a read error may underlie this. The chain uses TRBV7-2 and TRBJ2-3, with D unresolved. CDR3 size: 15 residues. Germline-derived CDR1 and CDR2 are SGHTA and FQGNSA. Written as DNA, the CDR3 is TGTGACAGCAGCTCCTGGGCCAGACGCACAGATACGCAGTATTTT. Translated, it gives CDSSSWARRTDTQYF. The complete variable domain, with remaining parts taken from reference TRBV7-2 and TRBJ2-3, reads GAGVSQSPSNKVTEKGKDVELRCDPISGHTALYWYRQSLGQGLEFLIYFQGNSAPDKSGLPSDRFSAERTGGSVSTLTIQRTQQEDSAVYLCDSSSWARRTDTQYFGPGTRLTVL.

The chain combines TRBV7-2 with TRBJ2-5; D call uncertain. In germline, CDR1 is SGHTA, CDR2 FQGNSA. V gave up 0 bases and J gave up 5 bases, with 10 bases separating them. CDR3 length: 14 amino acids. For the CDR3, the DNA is TGTGCCAGCAGCTTAGCTCTATCCCGGGAGACCCAGTACTTC. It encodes CASSLALSRETQYF.

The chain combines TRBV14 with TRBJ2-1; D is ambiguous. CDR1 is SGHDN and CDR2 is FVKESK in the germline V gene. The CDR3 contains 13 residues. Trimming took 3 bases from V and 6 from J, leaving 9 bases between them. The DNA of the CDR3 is TGTGCCAGCAGCCACCTTGGCGCCAATGAGCAGTTCTTC. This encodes CASSHLGANEQFF.

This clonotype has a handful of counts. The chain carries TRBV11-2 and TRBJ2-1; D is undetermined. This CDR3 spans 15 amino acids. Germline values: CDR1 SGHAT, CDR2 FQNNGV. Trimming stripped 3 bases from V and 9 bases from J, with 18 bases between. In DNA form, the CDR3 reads TGTGCCAGCAGCTTCCTCCTGGCCGGCGTAGGTGAGCAGTTCTTC. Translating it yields CASSFLLAGVGEQFF.

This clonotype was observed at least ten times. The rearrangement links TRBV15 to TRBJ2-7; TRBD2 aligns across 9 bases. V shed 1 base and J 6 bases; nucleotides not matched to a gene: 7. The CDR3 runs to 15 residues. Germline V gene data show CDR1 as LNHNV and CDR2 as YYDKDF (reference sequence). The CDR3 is CATSRGAGGPFEQYF. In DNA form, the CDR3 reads TGTGCCACCAGCAGAGGCGCGGGAGGGCCATTCGAGCAGTACTTC.

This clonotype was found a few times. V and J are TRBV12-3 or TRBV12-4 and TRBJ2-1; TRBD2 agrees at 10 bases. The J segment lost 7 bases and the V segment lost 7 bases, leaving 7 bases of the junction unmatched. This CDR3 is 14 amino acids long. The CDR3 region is CASIAGTSVNEQFF. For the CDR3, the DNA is TGTGCCAGCATTGCCGGGACTAGCGTAAATGAGCAGTTCTTC.

The DNA of the CDR3 is TGTGCCAGCAGTTTCCGGGGTACGGGGTCAAACACTGAAGCTTTCTTT. This sequence encodes CASSFRGTGSNTEAFF. The chain employs TRBV12-3 or TRBV12-4 and TRBJ1-1; D is unclear. Trimming cost V 3 bases and J 2 bases, with 16 bases left between them. CDR3 length: 16 residues.

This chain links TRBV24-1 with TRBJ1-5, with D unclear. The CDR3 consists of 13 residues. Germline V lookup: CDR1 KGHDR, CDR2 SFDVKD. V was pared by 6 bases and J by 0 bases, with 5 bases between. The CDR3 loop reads CATSLNSNQPQHF. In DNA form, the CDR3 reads TGTGCCACCAGTCTGAATAGCAATCAGCCCCAGCATTTT.

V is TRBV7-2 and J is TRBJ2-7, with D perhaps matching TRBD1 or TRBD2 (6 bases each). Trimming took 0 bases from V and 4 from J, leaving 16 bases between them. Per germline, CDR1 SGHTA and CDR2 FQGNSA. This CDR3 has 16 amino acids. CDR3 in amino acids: CASSLAVRGLPYEQYF. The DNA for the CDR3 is TGTGCCAGCAGCTTAGCGGTACGGGGGCTGCCTTACGAGCAGTACTTC.

CDR3 region: CASSFGDSLLTDTQYF. The CDR3 region has the DNA TGTGCCAGCAGTTTTGGGGATTCCCTACTCACAGATACGCAGTATTTT. The chain recombines TRBV12-3 or TRBV12-4 with TRBJ2-3; D remains unclear. The CDR3 is made up of 16 amino acids. V was clipped by 3 bases and J by 2 bases, with 15 bases between them.

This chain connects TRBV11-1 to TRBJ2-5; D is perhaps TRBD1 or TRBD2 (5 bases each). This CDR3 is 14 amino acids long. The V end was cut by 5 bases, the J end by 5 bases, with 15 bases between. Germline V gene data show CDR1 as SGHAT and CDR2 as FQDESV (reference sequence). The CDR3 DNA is TGTGCCAGCAGCCAAGTTCGGGACGGGGAGACCCAGTACTTC. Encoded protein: CASSQVRDGETQYF.

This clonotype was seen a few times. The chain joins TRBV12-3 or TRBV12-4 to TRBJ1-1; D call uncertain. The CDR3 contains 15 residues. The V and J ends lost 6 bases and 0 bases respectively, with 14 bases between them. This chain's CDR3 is CASSLSGEMNTEAFF. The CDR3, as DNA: TGTGCCAGCAGCCTTAGCGGGGAGATGAACACTGAAGCTTTCTTT.